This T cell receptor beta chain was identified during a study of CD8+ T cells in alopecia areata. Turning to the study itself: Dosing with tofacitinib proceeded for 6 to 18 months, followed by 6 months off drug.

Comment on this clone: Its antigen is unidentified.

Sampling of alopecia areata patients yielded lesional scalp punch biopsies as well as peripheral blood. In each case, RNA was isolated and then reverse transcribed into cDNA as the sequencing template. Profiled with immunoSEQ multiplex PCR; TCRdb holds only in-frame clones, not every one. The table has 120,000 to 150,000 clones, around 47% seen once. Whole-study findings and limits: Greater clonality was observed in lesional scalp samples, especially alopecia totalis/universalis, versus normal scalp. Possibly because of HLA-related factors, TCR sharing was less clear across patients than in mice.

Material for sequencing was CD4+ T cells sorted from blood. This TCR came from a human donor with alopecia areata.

The CDR3 reads CASSFWDSSDTQYF. Here the CDR3 DNA reads TGTGCCAGCAGTTTTTGGGACAGTAGCGATACGCAGTATTTT. The chain recombines TRBV27 with TRBJ2-3; 7 bases are a match to TRBD1. V lost 3 bases to trimming and J lost 6 bases; unmatched junction nucleotides: 6. Looked up from germline, CDR1 is MNHEY and CDR2 is SMNVEV (reference sequence). This CDR3 region has 14 residues.